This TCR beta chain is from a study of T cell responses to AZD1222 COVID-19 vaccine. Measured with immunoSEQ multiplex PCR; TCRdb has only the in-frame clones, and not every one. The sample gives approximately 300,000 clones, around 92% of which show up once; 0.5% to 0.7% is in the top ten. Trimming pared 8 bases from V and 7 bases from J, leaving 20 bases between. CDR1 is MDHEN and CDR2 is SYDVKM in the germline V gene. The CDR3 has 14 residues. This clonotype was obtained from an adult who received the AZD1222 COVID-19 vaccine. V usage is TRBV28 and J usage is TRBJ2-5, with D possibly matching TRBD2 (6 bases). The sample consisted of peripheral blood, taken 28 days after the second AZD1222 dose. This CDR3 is CASCRDFIRGTQYF. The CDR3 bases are TGTGCCAGCTGCCGGGACTTTATTAGGGGGACCCAGTACTTC. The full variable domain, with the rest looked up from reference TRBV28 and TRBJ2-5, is DVKVTQSSRYLVKRTGEKVFLECVQDMDHENMFWYRQDPGLGLRLIYFSYDVKMKEKGDIPEGYSVSREKKERFSLILESASTNQTSMYLCASCRDFIRGTQYFGPGTRLLVL.